This TCR beta chain was profiled in a study of shared clonotypes between healthy human individuals. Study results and caveats: Clonotypes shared by all four donors outscored non-shared clonotypes in generation probability.

This clone appeared a single time. Its antigen is still unknown. The CDR3 loop spans 14 amino acids. V lost 2 bases and J 6 bases, leaving 13 bases between the germline ends. Per germline, CDR1 MNHNY and CDR2 SVGAGI (reference sequence). Produced via immunoSEQ multiplex PCR; TCRdb's table is partial and in-frame only. Altogether about 1 million clones are present, around four fifths being singletons, with the ten largest covering approximately 1.5%. The rearrangement uses TRBV6-6 and TRBJ1-1; the D is unclear. Sequencing input: memory CD4+ T cells sorted from blood. Subset described: CD45RA-negative fraction. This clonotype originated in a man younger than 35 in good health. The CDR3 reads CASSYGRESPEAFF. CDR3 in DNA: TGTGCCAGCAGTTACGGTAGGGAATCACCTGAAGCTTTCTTT.